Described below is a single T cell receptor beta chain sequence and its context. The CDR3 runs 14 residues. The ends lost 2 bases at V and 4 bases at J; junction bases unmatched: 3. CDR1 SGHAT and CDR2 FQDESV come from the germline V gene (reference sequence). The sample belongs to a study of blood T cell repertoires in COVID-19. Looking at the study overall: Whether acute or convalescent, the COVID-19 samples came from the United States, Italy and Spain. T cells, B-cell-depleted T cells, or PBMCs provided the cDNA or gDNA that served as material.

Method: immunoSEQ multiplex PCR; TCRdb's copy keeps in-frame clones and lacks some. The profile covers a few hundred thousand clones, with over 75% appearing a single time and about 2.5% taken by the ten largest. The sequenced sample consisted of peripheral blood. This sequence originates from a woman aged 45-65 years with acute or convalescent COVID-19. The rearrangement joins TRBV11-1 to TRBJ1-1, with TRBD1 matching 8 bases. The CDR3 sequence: CASSLLTGGTEAFF. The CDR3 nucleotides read TGTGCCAGCAGCTTACTAACAGGGGGCACTGAAGCTTTCTTT.